Shown below are 27 T cell receptor beta chains from a single sample sequenced in a study of tumor-infiltrating lymphocytes in primary liver carcinoma. Both RNA and DNA were isolated together from about 19-30 mg of bulk tissue that had not been sorted. Total RNA (roughly 540 ng) served as template for TCR beta cDNA synthesis primed by a constant-region primer. Library construction for TCR beta comprised three nested multiplex PCR rounds performed with slightly modified ARM-PCR. The first two PCR rounds used TRBV1-TRBV30 primers with a Cbeta primer, roughly 10 cycles each. TCRdb analysed the multiplex PCR reads with MiXCR anew, one entry per CDR3 protein. Seen here are 95,000 to 150,000 distinct CDR3 sequences, less than 80% observed once, and the top ten hold around 9.7%. The sample was liver tumor tissue from sampling region 1. The sample's subset: tumor region T1, superior pole. These receptor sequences come from a woman aged 60 to 75 with primary liver carcinoma and hepatitis B virus infection.

Notes on this clonotype: One end of the junction fails to match germline, which may point to a read error. The V call is TRBV11-2, the J call TRBJ2-7; 8 positions agree with TRBD1. CDR1 SGHAT and CDR2 FQNNGV come from the germline V gene. CDR3 length: 15 amino acids. The CDR3 spells CTSSFGTGGTHEQYF. The DNA of the CDR3 is TGTACCAGCAGCTTCGGGACAGGCGGAACCCACGAGCAGTACTTC.

This clonotype was counted at least ten times. The chain uses TRBV29-1 and TRBJ2-1; 12 bases match TRBD2. Germline V gives CDR1 SQVTM, CDR2 ANQGSEA. Germline trimming cut 4 bases from V and 7 bases from J; bases unmatched to any gene: 5. The CDR3 has 14 residues. The chain's CDR3 is CSVVGLAGPNEQFF. Here the CDR3 DNA reads TGCAGCGTTGTAGGACTAGCGGGGCCAAATGAGCAGTTCTTC.

J is TRBJ2-4 and V is TRBV29-1; the D call may be TRBD1 or TRBD2 (5 bases each). V lost 2 bases, J lost 6 bases, and 11 bases lay in between. The CDR3 runs 13 residues. From germline, CDR1 is SQVTM and CDR2 ANQGSEA. CDR3 sequence reads: CSVELGTRNIQYF. The CDR3 DNA reads as TGCAGCGTTGAACTGGGGACCCGAAACATTCAGTACTTC.

The sample holds many counts of this clonotype. V is TRBV12-3 or TRBV12-4 and J is TRBJ2-5, with 11 bases identical to TRBD1. Trimming removed 5 bases from V and 5 bases from J; junction bases left unmatched: 4. CDR3 size: 14 residues. As DNA, the CDR3 is TGTGCCAGCAGTCGGACAGGGGGCCGGGAGACCCAGTACTTC. Translation gives CASSRTGGRETQYF.

V and J are TRBV5-4 and TRBJ2-1; 7 bases are a match to TRBD1. The CDR3 is 13 residues long. Trimming took 4 bases from V and 15 from J; bases not matched to a gene: 13. Germline assignment: CDR1 SGHNT and CDR2 YYREEE (reference sequence). The CDR3 coding sequence is TGTGCCAGCAGCCGTGAACGACAGGGCGGCGTGTTCTTC. Its translation: CASSRERQGGVFF.

On this clonotype itself: Relative to the germline gene, one junction end is altered; a read error may explain this. This chain joins TRBV11-2 and TRBJ1-2; D perhaps matches TRBD1 (5 bases). The germline V gene encodes CDR1 SGHAT and CDR2 FQNNGV. The CDR3 extends over 13 amino acids. CDR3 nucleotide sequence: TGTGCCAACAGGATAACAGGAAACTGTGGCTACACCTTC. Translated, it gives CANRITGNCGYTF.

Concerning this clonotype itself: Since a much larger clone is just one base distant, this may be a read error. V is TRBV6-5 and J is TRBJ1-2, with no clear D. The CDR3 extends over 14 amino acids. V was cut by 2 bases and J by 4 bases, with 11 bases left in between. The germline CDR1 and CDR2 sequences are MNHEY and SVGAGI. The CDR3, as DNA: TGTGCCAGCAGTTACACCCGGTCGCGCTATGGCTACACCTTC. Encoded protein: CASSYTRSRYGYTF.

The chain carries TRBV5-1 and TRBJ1-1; the D gene is possibly TRBD1 (5 bases). The germline V and J ends were trimmed by 3 bases and 3 bases, with 15 bases remaining between them. This CDR3 has 15 amino acids. Germline V CDR1 and CDR2: SGHRS, YFSETQ. In DNA form, the CDR3 reads TGCGCCAGCAGCTCTCAGGGTGCGCAGGACACTGAAGCTTTCTTT. It specifies CASSSQGAQDTEAFF.

Of note for this clonotype: Since a much larger clone is just one base distant, this may be a read error. J is TRBJ1-1 and V is TRBV6-6; D remains unclear. V was clipped by 5 bases and J by 9 bases, with 13 bases between them. The CDR3 has 12 amino acids. CDR1 MNHNY and CDR2 SVGAGI come from the germline V gene (reference sequence). CDR3 in DNA: TGTGCCAGCAGTCAAACGGTAACTAAAGCTTTCTTT. It encodes CASSQTVTKAFF.

This clonotype turned up a few times. This sequence may be a read error, since a much larger clone differs from it by one base. Here the CDR3 reads CASSPAPGVYDQYF. As DNA, the CDR3 is TGTGCCAGCAGCCCCGCCCCAGGGGTATACGACCAGTACTTC. This chain uses TRBV7-3 with TRBJ2-7; weak D call: TRBD1 (6 bases). CDR1 is SGHTA and CDR2 is FQGTGA in the germline V gene. The CDR3 consists of 14 residues.

The chain couples TRBV5-1 to TRBJ2-3, with 7 bases fitting TRBD2. This CDR3 region has 15 residues. The germline V gene encodes CDR1 SGHRS and CDR2 YFSETQ. Losses at the gene ends were 3 bases for V and 5 bases for J; bases not matched to a gene: 9. The CDR3 coding sequence is TGCGCCAGCAGCTCCGGACTAGGAAGAGGAGATACGCAGTATTTT. As protein: CASSSGLGRGDTQYF.

Comments on this clonotype: This may arise from a read error, as a much more abundant clone is one base away. Here the CDR3 DNA reads TGTGCCGGCAGTTTATTTGGTGCGGGAGGAGGGGATGAGCAGTTCTTC. It is translated as CAGSLFGAGGGDEQFF. The chain is built from TRBV12-3 or TRBV12-4 and TRBJ2-1, with 8 bases lining up with TRBD2. The CDR3 has 16 residues.

In DNA, the CDR3 is TGTGCCAGCAGCCCCGGGACTAGTGTATACAATGAGCAGTTCTTC. It specifies CASSPGTSVYNEQFF. The chain is built from TRBV5-4 and TRBJ2-1; 8 bases fit TRBD2. The CDR3 length is 15 residues. In germline, CDR1 is SGHNT, CDR2 YYREEE (reference sequence). Germline trimming cut 4 bases from V and 4 bases from J; bases unmatched to any gene: 7.

Of note for this clonotype: The CDR3 does not end in the conserved phenylalanine or tryptophan, so this is likely a read error. The rearrangement uses TRBV11-2 and TRBJ2-1; D is uncertain. Trimming stripped 5 bases from V and 6 bases from J, with 14 bases between. In germline, CDR1 is SGHAT, CDR2 FQNNGV. CDR3 length: 14 amino acids. The CDR3 DNA follows: TGTGCCAGCAGCCAGAGGAATGTCCGCAATGAGCAGTTCTTA. Protein sequence: CASSQRNVRNEQFL.

This clonotype has at least ten counts. The J gene is TRBJ2-7, the V gene TRBV4-1; no clear D. This CDR3 has 11 residues. The ends were cut back, 0 bases at V and 3 bases at J, with 0 bases in the middle. Germline V gene lookup returns CDR1 MGHRA and CDR2 YSYEKL. CDR3 DNA sequence: TGCGCCAGCAGCCAAGACTACGAGCAGTACTTC. Protein sequence: CASSQDYEQYF.

This chain uses TRBV13 with TRBJ2-1, with 10 bases matching TRBD2. J was trimmed by 7 bases and V by 4 bases; bases with no gene match: 10. Germline-derived CDR1 and CDR2 are PRHDT and FYEKMQ (reference sequence). The CDR3 has 16 residues. This CDR3 reads CASSSLLAGDMNEQFF. Written as DNA, the CDR3 is TGTGCCAGCAGCTCCCTCCTAGCGGGAGATATGAATGAGCAGTTCTTC. Full variable domain (rest looked up from reference TRBV13 and TRBJ2-1): AAGVIQSPRHLIKEKRETATLKCYPIPRHDTVYWYQQGPGQDPQFLISFYEKMQSDKGSIPDRFSAQQFSDYHSELNMSSLELGDSALYFCASSSLLAGDMNEQFFGPGTRLTVL.

This clonotype was detected a few times. This CDR3 is CASSLGSRGHEQYF. The DNA for the CDR3 is TGTGCCAGCAGCTTAGGTAGCAGGGGGCACGAGCAGTACTTC. The J gene is TRBJ2-7, the V gene TRBV7-6; 8 nucleotides agree with TRBD1. The CDR3 contains 14 residues. The germline V gene has CDR1 SGHVS and CDR2 FNYEAQ. The J segment lost 5 bases and the V segment lost 1 base, leaving 4 bases of the junction unmatched.

A remark on this clonotype: A clone one base away is much larger, so this may be a read error. The chain combines TRBV6-1 with TRBJ2-7, with 10 bases lining up with TRBD1. The CDR3 loop spans 15 amino acids. Germline CDR1 reads MNHNS; CDR2 reads SASEGT. The CDR3 sequence: CANSEGTGDSYEQYF. CDR3 bases: TGTGCCAACAGTGAAGGGACAGGGGACTCCTACGAGCAGTACTTC.

This clonotype was observed many times. The rearrangement uses TRBV6-1 and TRBJ2-7; D gene unclear. Germline V gene data show CDR1 as MNHNS and CDR2 as SASEGT. V was pared by 3 bases and J by 4 bases, with 19 bases between. This CDR3 contains 16 residues. The CDR3 reads CASSDRFGGRPYEQYF. CDR3 DNA: TGTGCCAGCAGTGATCGTTTCGGCGGTAGGCCTTACGAGCAGTACTTC.

Remarks on this clonotype: One end of the junction does not line up with germline, which may come from a read error. The chain has TRBV12-3 or TRBV12-4 and TRBJ2-1, with D tentatively TRBD2 (6 bases). The CDR3 runs to 16 residues. CDR3 in DNA: TGTGCCAGCACTAGATTGGGGTGTGGTAGCGGCAATGAGCAGTCCTTC. This sequence encodes CASTRLGCGSGNEQSF.

By sample fraction, this clonotype is medium-sized. Sequence at one end of the junction differs from germline and may be a read error. V gene TRBV11-2 combines with J gene TRBJ2-3; D is ambiguous. This CDR3 has 12 amino acids. Germline CDR1 and CDR2: SGHAT and FQNNGV. The chain's CDR3 is CASSPSGDAQYF. CDR3 DNA sequence: TGTGCCAGCAGCCCCTCTGGAGATGCGCAGTATTTT.

The chain joins TRBV19 to TRBJ2-4; D gene unclear. The CDR3 runs to 11 residues. V was shortened by 3 bases and J by 14 bases, with 11 bases between the two germline ends. The germline V gene encodes CDR1 LNHDA and CDR2 SQIVND (reference sequence). The CDR3 sequence is CASSIGEKEYF. As DNA, the CDR3 is TGTGCCAGTAGTATTGGAGAGAAAGAGTACTTC.

A remark on this clonotype: At one of its ends the junction is not consistent with the germline gene, which may arise from a read error. The chain has TRBV30 and TRBJ2-7; perhaps D is TRBD1 or TRBD2 (6 bases each). The CDR3 consists of 13 residues. Germline CDR1 GTSNPN, CDR2 SVGIG (reference sequence). CDR3 nucleotide sequence: TGTGTCTGGTCAAGGGGGGCTTTGGGCGAGCAGTACTTC. Encoded protein: CVWSRGALGEQYF.

With regard to this clonotype: The junction differs from germline at one of its ends, possibly a read error. This chain joins TRBV12-3 or TRBV12-4 and TRBJ2-1, with a possible D match to TRBD2 (6 bases). There are 15 residues in the CDR3. The CDR3 region is CVSTRAWGDYNEQFF. The CDR3 region has the DNA TGTGTCAGCACCCGAGCCTGGGGGGACTACAATGAGCAGTTCTTC.

This chain links TRBV28 with TRBJ2-7, with 11 bases matching TRBD1. From germline, CDR1 is MDHEN and CDR2 SYDVKM. V shed 6 bases, J shed 6 bases, and the junction held 4 bases outside the gene matches. The CDR3 runs 13 residues. CDR3 sequence (DNA): TGTGCCAGCAGGCCCGGGACAGGGGGCGAGCAGTACTTC. Amino acid sequence: CASRPGTGGEQYF.

Comments on this clonotype: The conserved closing phenylalanine or tryptophan is absent in this CDR3, likely reflecting a read error. This chain uses TRBV11-3 with TRBJ1-1; tentatively, D is TRBD1 (5 bases). The CDR3 loop spans 14 amino acids. Germline V gene sequence: CDR1 SGHNT, CDR2 YENEEA. V lost 5 bases, J lost 7 bases, and 17 bases lay in between. CDR3 loop: CASSRQHTGSEAFL. The CDR3 DNA reads TGTGCCAGCAGCCGACAGCACACGGGAAGTGAAGCTTTCCTT.

This clonotype was detected only once. This sequence may be a read error, since a much larger clone differs from it by one base. The chain links TRBV29-1 to TRBJ1-5; the D gene is possibly TRBD1 (6 bases). Germline CDR1 and CDR2: SQVTM and ANQGSEA. V shed 6 bases and J shed 3 bases, with 12 bases lying between them. This CDR3 region has 13 residues. DNA of the CDR3: TGCAGCGTGGTGGACAGCTTCAATCAGCCCCAGCATTTT. This codes for CSVVDSFNQPQHF.